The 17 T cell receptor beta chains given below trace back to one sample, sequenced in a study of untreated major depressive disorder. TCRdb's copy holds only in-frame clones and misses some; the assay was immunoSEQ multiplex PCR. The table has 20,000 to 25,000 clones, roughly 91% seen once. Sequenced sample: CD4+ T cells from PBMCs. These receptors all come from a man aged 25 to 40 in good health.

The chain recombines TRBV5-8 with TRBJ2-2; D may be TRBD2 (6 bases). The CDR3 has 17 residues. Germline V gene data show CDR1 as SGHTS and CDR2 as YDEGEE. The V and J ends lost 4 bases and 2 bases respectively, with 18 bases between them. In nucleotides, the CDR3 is TGTGCCAGCAGCCGGCGGGGCGCGACAGTTAACACCGGGGAGCTGTTTTTT. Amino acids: CASSRRGATVNTGELFF.

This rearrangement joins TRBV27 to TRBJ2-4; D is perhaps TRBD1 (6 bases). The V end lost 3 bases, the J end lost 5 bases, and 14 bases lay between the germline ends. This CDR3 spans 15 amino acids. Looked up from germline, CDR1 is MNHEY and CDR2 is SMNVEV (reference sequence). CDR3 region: CASSFGRGNENIQYF. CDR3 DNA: TGTGCCAGCAGTTTCGGCAGGGGCAACGAAAACATTCAGTACTTC.

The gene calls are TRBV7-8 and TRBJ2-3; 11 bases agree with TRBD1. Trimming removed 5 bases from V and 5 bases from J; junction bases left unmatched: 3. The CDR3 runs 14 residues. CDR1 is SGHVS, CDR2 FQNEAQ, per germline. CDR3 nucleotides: TGTGCCAGCAGCCCGGGGACAGGGGGAGATACGCAGTATTTT. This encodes CASSPGTGGDTQYF.

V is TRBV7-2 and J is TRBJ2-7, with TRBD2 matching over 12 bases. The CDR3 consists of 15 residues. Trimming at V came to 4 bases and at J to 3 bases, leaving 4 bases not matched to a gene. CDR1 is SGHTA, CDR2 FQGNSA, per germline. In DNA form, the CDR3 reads TGTGCCAGCAGCTCCGCTAGCGGGAGGGTCTACGAGCAGTACTTC. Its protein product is CASSSASGRVYEQYF.

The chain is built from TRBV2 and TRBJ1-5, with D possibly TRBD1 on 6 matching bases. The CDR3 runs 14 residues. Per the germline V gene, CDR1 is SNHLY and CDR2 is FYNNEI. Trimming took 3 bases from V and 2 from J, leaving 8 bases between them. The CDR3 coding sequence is TGTGCCAGCAGTGAGGACAGAGGCAATCAGCCCCAGCATTTT. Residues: CASSEDRGNQPQHF.

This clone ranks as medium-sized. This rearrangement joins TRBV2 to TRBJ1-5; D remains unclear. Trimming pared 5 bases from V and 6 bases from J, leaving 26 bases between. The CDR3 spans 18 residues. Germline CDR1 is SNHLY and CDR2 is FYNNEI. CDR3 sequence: CASSWLAIWALGPQPQHF. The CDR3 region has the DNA TGTGCCAGCAGTTGGTTGGCTATTTGGGCCCTAGGCCCTCAGCCCCAGCATTTT.

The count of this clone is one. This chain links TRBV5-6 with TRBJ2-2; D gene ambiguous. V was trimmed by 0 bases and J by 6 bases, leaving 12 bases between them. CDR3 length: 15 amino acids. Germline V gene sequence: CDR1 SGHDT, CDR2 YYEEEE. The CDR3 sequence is CASSLAPSWAGELFF. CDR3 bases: TGTGCCAGCAGCTTGGCCCCTTCTTGGGCCGGGGAGCTGTTTTTT.

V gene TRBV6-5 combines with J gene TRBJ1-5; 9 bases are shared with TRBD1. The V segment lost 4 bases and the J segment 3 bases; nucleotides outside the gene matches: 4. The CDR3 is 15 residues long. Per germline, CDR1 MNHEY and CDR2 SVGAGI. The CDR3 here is CASSWGQGVNQPQHF. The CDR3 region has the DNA TGTGCCAGCAGTTGGGGACAGGGTGTCAATCAGCCCCAGCATTTT.

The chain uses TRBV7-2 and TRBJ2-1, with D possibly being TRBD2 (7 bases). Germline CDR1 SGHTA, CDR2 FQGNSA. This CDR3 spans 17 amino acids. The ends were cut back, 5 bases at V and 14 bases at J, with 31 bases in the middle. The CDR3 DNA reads TGTGCCAGCAGCACCGGGGGCGGGGTAGGAGCCACTGGGAGGGAGTTCTTC. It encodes CASSTGGGVGATGREFF.

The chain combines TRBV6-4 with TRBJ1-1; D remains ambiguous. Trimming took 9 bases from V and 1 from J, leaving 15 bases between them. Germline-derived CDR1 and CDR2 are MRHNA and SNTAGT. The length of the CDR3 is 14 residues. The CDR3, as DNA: TGTGCCAGACCCCCGGACCGTTCGAACACTGAAGCTTTCTTT. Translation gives CARPPDRSNTEAFF.

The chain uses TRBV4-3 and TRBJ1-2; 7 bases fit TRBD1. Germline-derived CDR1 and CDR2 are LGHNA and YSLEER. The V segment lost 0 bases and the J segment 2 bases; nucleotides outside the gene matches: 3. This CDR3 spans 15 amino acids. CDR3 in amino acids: CASSQEGTANYGYTF. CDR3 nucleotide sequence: TGCGCCAGCAGCCAAGAAGGGACAGCCAACTATGGCTACACCTTC.

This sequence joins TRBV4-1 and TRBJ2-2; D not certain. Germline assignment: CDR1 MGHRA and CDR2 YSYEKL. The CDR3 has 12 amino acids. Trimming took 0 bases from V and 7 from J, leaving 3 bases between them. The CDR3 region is CASSQDIGELFF. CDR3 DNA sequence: TGCGCCAGCAGCCAAGACATCGGGGAGCTGTTTTTT.

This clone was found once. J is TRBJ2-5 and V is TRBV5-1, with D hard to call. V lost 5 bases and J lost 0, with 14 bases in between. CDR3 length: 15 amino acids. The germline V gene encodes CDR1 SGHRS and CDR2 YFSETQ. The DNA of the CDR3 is TGCGCCAGCAGTATTTCTTCGTTGTACCAAGAGACCCAGTACTTC. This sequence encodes CASSISSLYQETQYF. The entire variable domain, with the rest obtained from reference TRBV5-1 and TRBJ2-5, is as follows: KAGVTQTPRYLIKTRGQQVTLSCSPISGHRSVSWYQQTPGQGLQFLFEYFSETQRNKGNFPGRFSGRQFSNSRSEMNVSTLELGDSALYLCASSISSLYQETQYFGPGTRLLVL.

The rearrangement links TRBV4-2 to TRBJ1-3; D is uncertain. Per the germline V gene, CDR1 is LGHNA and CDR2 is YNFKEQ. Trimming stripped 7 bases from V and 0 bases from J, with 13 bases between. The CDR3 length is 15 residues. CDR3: CASTLRVSSGNTIYF. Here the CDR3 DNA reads TGTGCCAGCACCCTAAGGGTGAGCTCTGGAAACACCATATATTTT.

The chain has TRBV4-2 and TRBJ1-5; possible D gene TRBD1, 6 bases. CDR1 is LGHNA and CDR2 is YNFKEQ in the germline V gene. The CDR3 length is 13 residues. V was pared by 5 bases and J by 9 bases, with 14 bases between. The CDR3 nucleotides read TGTGCCAGCAGCGCACAGGGACTTGGGCCCCAGCATTTT. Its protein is CASSAQGLGPQHF.

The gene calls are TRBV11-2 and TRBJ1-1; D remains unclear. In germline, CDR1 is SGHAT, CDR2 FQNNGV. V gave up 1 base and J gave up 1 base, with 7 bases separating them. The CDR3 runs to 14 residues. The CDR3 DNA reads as TGTGCCAGCAGCTTAGGGGCGGGGAACACTGAAGCTTTCTTT. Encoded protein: CASSLGAGNTEAFF.

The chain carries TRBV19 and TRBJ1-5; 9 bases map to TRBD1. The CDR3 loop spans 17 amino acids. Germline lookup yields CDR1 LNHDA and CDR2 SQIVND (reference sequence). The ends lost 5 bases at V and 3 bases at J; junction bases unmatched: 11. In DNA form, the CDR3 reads TGTGCCAGTAGTCCGAGGACAGGGGCCACCGACAATCAGCCCCAGCATTTT. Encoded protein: CASSPRTGATDNQPQHF.